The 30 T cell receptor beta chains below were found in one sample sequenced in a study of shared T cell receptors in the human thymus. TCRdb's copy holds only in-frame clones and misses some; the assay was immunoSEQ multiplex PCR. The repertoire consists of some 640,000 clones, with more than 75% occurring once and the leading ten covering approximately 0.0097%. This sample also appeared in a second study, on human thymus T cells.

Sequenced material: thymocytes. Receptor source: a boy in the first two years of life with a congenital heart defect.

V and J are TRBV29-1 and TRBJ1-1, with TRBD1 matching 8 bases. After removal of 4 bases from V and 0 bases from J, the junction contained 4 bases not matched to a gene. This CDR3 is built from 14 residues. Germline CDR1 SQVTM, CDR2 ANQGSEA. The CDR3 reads CSVARQGLNTEAFF. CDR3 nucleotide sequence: TGCAGCGTTGCGAGACAGGGGCTGAACACTGAAGCTTTCTTT.

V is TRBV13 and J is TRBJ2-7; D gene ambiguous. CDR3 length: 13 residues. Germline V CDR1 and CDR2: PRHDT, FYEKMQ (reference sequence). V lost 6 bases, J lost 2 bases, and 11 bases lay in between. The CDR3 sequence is CASSPLEPYEQYF. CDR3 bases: TGTGCCAGCAGTCCATTGGAGCCCTACGAGCAGTACTTC.

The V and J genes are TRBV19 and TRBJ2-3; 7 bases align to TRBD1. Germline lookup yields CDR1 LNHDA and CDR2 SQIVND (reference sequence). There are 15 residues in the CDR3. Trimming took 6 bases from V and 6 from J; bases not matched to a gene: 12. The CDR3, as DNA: TGTGCCAGTAGGAGAAGACAGGGCCAGGGGGATACGCAGTATTTT. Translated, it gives CASRRRQGQGDTQYF.

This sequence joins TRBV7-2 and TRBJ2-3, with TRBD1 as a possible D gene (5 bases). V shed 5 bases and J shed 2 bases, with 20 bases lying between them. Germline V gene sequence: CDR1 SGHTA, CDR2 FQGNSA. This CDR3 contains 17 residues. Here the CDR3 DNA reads TGTGCCAGCAGCCTTGTCCTAGGACAACCACCCACAGATACGCAGTATTTT. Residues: CASSLVLGQPPTDTQYF.

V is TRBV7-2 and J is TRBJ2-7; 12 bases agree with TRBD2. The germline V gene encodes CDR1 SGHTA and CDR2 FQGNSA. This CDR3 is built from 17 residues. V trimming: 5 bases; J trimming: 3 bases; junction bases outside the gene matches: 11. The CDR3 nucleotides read TGTGCCAGCAGCCGCGTACTAGCGGGAGGCAACGGCTACGAGCAGTACTTC. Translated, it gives CASSRVLAGGNGYEQYF.

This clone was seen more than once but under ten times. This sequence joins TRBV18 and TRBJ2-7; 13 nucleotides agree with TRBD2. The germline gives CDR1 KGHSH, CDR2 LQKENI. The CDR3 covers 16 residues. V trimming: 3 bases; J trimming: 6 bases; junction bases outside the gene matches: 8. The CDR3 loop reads CASSPPGLAGDIEQYF. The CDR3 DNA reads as TGTGCCAGCTCACCCCCCGGACTAGCGGGAGATATCGAGCAGTACTTC.

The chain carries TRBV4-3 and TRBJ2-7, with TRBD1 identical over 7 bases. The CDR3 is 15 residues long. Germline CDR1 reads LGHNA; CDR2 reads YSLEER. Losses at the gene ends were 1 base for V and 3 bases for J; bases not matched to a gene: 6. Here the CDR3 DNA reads TGCGCCAGCAGCCAAGGAGGACAGGCCGACTACGAGCAGTACTTC. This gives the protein CASSQGGQADYEQYF.

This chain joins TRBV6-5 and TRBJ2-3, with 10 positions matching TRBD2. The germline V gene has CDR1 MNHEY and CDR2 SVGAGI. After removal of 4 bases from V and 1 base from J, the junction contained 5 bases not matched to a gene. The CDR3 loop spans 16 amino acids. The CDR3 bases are TGTGCCAGCAGTTCGTCAGCGGGAGGGGGCACAGATACGCAGTATTTT. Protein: CASSSSAGGGTDTQYF.

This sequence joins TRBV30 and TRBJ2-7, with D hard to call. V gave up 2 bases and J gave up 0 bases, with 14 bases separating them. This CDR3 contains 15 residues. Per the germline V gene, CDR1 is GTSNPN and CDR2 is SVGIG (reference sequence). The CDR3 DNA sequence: TGTGCCTGGAGTTCCTACCTACCAAGCTCCTACGAGCAGTACTTC. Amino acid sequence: CAWSSYLPSSYEQYF.

The CDR3 spells CASSSYPAGLRYNEQFF. CDR3 nucleotide sequence: TGTGCCAGCAGCTCCTACCCAGCGGGGCTGAGATACAATGAGCAGTTCTTC. The chain uses TRBV11-2 and TRBJ2-1; 7 nucleotides match TRBD2. With V trimmed by 4 bases and J by 4 bases, 13 bases remained unmatched. Germline CDR1 and CDR2: SGHAT and FQNNGV. This CDR3 has 17 residues.

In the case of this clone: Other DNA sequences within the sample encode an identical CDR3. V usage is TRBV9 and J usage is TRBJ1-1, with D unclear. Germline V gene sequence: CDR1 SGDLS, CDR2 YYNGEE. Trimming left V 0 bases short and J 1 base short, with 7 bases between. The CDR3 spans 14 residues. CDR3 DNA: TGTGCCAGCAGCGTAGTAGGAGAGAACACTGAAGCTTTCTTT. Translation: CASSVVGENTEAFF. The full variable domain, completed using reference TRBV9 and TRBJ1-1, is DSGVTQTPKHLITATGQRVTLRCSPRSGDLSVYWYQQSLDQGLQFLIQYYNGEERAKGNILERFSAQQFPDLHSELNLSSLELGDSALYFCASSVVGENTEAFFGQGTRLTVV.

Written as DNA, the CDR3 is TGTGCCAGCAGTTTAAGAAGGTCGGGACTAGCGGGAGGGGGAGAGACCCAGTACTTC. The encoded protein is CASSLRRSGLAGGGETQYF. This chain links TRBV27 with TRBJ2-5; 16 bases are a match to TRBD2. The CDR3 spans 19 residues. Looked up from germline, CDR1 is MNHEY and CDR2 is SMNVEV (reference sequence). The V and J ends lost 2 bases and 4 bases, in that order; junction bases with no gene match: 10.

For the CDR3, the DNA is TGCGCCAGCAGCGGACTACAAGGGAACTACGAGCAGTACTTC. Its protein product is CASSGLQGNYEQYF. This sequence joins TRBV5-1 and TRBJ2-7, with a weak D call TRBD2 (6 bases). V was clipped by 4 bases and J by 3 bases, with 14 bases between them. Germline assignment: CDR1 SGHRS and CDR2 YFSETQ. This CDR3 spans 14 amino acids.

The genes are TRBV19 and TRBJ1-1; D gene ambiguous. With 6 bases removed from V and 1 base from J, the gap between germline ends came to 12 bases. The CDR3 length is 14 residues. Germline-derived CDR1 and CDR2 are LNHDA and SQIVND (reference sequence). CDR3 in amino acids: CASREVTGNTEAFF. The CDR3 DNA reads TGTGCCAGTAGGGAAGTGACGGGGAACACTGAAGCTTTCTTT.

CDR3 coding DNA: TGCGCCAGCAGCCAAAGTCAGGGGAACTACGAGCAGTACTTC. Translated: CASSQSQGNYEQYF. This chain uses TRBV4-1 with TRBJ2-7, with D perhaps TRBD1 (6 bases). The V and J ends lost 2 bases and 3 bases respectively, with 11 bases between them. The CDR3 totals 14 residues. The germline V gene encodes CDR1 MGHRA and CDR2 YSYEKL.

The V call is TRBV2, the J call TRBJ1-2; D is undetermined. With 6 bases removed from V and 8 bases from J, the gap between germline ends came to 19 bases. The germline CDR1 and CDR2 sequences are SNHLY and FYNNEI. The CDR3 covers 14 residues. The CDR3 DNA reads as TGTGCCAGCAGGCGGGCAGGACCGGGCGTCGGCTACACCTTC. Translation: CASRRAGPGVGYTF. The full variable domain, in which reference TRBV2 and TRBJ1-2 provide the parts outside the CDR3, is EPEVTQTPSHQVTQMGQEVILRCVPISNHLYFYWYRQILGQKVEFLVSFYNNEISEKSEIFDDQFSVERPDGSNFTLKIRSTKLEDSAMYFCASRRAGPGVGYTFGSGTRLTVV.

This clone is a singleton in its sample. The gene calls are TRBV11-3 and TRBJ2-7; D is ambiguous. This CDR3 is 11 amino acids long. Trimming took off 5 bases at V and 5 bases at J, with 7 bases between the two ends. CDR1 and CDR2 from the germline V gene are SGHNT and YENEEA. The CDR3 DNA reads TGTGCCAGCAGCAGCCCCCACGAGCAGTACTTC. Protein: CASSSPHEQYF.

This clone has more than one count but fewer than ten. CDR3 protein: CASSMSASGYTDTQYF. CDR3 bases: TGTGCCAGTAGTATGTCGGCTAGCGGGTACACAGATACGCAGTATTTT. The V gene is TRBV19, the J gene TRBJ2-3; 8 bases fit TRBD2. With V trimmed by 3 bases and J by 2 bases, 7 bases remained unmatched. The CDR3 contains 16 residues. The V gene's germline CDR1 is LNHDA and CDR2 SQIVND (reference sequence). The full variable domain, with the rest looked up from reference TRBV19 and TRBJ2-3, is DGGITQSPKYLFRKEGQNVTLSCEQNLNHDAMYWYRQDPGQGLRLIYYSQIVNDFQKGDIAEGYSVSREKKESFPLTVTSAQKNPTAFYLCASSMSASGYTDTQYFGPGTRLTVL.

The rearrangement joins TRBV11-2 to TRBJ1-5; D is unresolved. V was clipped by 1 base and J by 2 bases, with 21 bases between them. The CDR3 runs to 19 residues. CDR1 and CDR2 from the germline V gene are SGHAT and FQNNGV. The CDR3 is CASSLGRPQGSKGNQPQHF. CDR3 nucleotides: TGTGCCAGCAGCTTAGGTAGACCCCAAGGGAGTAAGGGCAATCAGCCCCAGCATTTT.

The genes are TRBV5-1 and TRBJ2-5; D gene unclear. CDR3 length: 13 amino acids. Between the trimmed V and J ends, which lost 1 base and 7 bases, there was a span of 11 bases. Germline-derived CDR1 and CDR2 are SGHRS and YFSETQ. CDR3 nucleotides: TGCGCCAGCAGCTTGTCAGGCATTCGGACCCAGTACTTC. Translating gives CASSLSGIRTQYF.

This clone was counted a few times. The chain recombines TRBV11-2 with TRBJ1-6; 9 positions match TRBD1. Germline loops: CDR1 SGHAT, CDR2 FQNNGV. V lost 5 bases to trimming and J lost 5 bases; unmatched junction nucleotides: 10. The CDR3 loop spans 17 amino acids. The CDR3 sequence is CASSPPGRTGDNSPLHF. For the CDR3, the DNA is TGTGCCAGCAGCCCGCCTGGGAGGACAGGGGATAATTCACCCCTCCACTTT.

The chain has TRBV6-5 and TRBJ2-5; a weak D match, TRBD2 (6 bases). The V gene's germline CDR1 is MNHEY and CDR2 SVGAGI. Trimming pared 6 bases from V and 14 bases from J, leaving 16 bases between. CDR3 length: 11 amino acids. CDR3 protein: CASREGYEQYF. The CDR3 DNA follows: TGTGCCAGCAGGGAGGGGTACGAGCAATACTTC.

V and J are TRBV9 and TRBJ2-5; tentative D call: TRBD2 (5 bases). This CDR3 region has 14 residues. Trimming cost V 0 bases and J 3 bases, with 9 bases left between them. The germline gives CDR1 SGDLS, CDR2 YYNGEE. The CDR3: CASSVALDEETQYF. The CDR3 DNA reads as TGTGCCAGCAGCGTAGCACTAGACGAAGAGACCCAGTACTTC.

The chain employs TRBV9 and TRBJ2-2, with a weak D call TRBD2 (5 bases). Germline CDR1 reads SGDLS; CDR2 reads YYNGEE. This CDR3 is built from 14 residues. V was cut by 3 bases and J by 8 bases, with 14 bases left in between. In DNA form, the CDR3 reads TGTGCCAGCAGCGATGGGGTCGGGGAAGGGGAGCTGTTTTTT. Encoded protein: CASSDGVGEGELFF.

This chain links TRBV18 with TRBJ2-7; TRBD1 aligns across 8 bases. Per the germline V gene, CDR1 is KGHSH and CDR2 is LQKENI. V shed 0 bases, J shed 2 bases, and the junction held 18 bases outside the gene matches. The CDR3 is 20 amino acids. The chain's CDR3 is CASSPPTRGRTQVPTYEQYF. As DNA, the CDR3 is TGTGCCAGCTCACCACCTACCAGGGGGCGGACCCAGGTGCCCACCTACGAGCAGTACTTC.

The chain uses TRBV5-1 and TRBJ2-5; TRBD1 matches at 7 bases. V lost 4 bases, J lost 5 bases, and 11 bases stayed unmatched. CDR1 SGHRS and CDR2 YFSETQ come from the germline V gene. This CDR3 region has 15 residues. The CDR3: CASSPRQGWKETQYF. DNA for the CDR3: TGCGCCAGCAGCCCCCGACAGGGTTGGAAGGAGACCCAGTACTTC. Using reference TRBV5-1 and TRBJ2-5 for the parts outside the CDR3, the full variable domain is KAGVTQTPRYLIKTRGQQVTLSCSPISGHRSVSWYQQTPGQGLQFLFEYFSETQRNKGNFPGRFSGRQFSNSRSEMNVSTLELGDSALYLCASSPRQGWKETQYFGPGTRLLVL.

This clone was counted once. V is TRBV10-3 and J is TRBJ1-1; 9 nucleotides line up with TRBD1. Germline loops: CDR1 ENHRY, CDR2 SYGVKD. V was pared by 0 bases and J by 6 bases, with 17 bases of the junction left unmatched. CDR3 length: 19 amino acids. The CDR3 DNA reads TGTGCCATCAGTGAGTCGTTCGTTTTGCCGGGACAGGGTGCCCCTGAAGCTTTCTTT. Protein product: CAISESFVLPGQGAPEAFF.

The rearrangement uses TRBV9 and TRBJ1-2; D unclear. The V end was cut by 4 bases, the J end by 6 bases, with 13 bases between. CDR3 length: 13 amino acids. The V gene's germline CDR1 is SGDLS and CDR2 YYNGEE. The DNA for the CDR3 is TGTGCCAGCAGCCCCTCTAGGTCCGATGGCTACACCTTC. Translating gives CASSPSRSDGYTF. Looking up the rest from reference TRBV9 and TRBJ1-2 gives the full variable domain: DSGVTQTPKHLITATGQRVTLRCSPRSGDLSVYWYQQSLDQGLQFLIQYYNGEERAKGNILERFSAQQFPDLHSELNLSSLELGDSALYFCASSPSRSDGYTFGSGTRLTVV.

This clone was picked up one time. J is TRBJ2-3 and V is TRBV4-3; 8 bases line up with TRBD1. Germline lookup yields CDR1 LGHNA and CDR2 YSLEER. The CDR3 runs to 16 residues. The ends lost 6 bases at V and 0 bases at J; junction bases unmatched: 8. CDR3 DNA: TGCGCCAGCAGTCCAACGCAGGGGGCTAGCACAGATACGCAGTATTTT. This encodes CASSPTQGASTDTQYF.

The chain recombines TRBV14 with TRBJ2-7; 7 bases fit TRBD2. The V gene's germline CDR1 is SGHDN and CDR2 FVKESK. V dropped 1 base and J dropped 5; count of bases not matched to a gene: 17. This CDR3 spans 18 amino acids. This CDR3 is CASSQGASGSLSGDEQYF. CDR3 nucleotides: TGTGCCAGCAGCCAAGGGGCTAGCGGATCACTCTCCGGAGACGAGCAGTACTTC.